The clone carrying this TCR beta chain has more than one count but fewer than ten. Its antigen is not known. MiXCR, applied by TCRdb to the RT-PCR reads, yields one record per CDR3 protein. Counted here are around 750,000 distinct CDR3 sequences, approximately 22% occurring once; the ten biggest clones make up more than 8.5%. These data are taken from a study of response to subunit inactivated influenza vaccine. V was clipped by 4 bases and J by 7 bases; unmatched bases: 7. Germline lookup yields CDR1 DFQATT and CDR2 SNEGSKA (reference sequence). This CDR3 comprises 13 residues. General study results and limits: Authors suggested each seasonal flu vaccination may recruit only limited numbers of new T cells.

This specimen was PBMCs from blood, taken 4 to 6 days after vaccination. This clonotype was obtained from a man between 50 and 59 years old who received an inactivated influenza vaccine. V and J are TRBV20-1 and TRBJ2-7, with 10 nucleotides matching TRBD2. The CDR3 here is CSANRRAGGEQYF. The DNA of the CDR3 is TGCAGTGCTAACCGTCGAGCGGGAGGGGAGCAGTACTTC.